The 14 T cell receptor beta chains listed next were all sequenced from one sample in a study of radiotherapy plus CTLA-4 blockade in lung cancer. Here immunoSEQ multiplex PCR was the method, and the copy in TCRdb shows in-frame clones only, minus some. Here the sample spans roughly 50,000 clones, about 81% being singletons. Source: peripheral blood, taken from a patient treated with radiotherapy plus ipilimumab. These receptors were collected from a human donor with non-small cell lung cancer who had stable disease on radiotherapy plus ipilimumab.

The chain links TRBV7-3 to TRBJ2-1, with 7 nucleotides matching TRBD2. V lost 4 bases, J lost 15 bases, and 15 bases stayed unmatched. Germline-derived CDR1 and CDR2 are SGHTA and FQGTGA. This CDR3 has 14 amino acids. The CDR3: CASSSQLGEGARFF. The DNA for the CDR3 is TGTGCCAGCAGCTCCCAACTTGGGGAGGGTGCGCGGTTCTTC.

The J gene is TRBJ1-3, the V gene TRBV7-8, with 8 bases fitting TRBD1. The ends lost 1 base at V and 2 bases at J; junction bases unmatched: 7. The CDR3 has 17 amino acids. Germline-derived CDR1 and CDR2 are SGHVS and FQNEAQ. The CDR3 sequence is CASSLVPQGATGNTIYF. CDR3 nucleotides: TGTGCCAGCAGCTTAGTTCCCCAGGGGGCAACTGGAAACACCATATATTTT.

The chain joins TRBV7-9 to TRBJ2-1; 13 bases map to TRBD2. The CDR3 has 16 amino acids. V gave up 1 base and J gave up 6 bases; unmatched junction bases: 3. Germline values: CDR1 SEHNR, CDR2 FQNEAQ (reference sequence). The CDR3 sequence is CASSLGTSGRRNEQFF. CDR3 in DNA: TGTGCCAGCAGCTTAGGGACTAGCGGGAGACGCAATGAGCAGTTCTTC.

This clone was observed a few times. The chain joins TRBV7-9 to TRBJ1-1; D not resolved. V was pared by 1 base and J by 0 bases, with 3 bases between. The germline CDR1 and CDR2 sequences are SEHNR and FQNEAQ (reference sequence). The CDR3 spans 13 residues. The CDR3 spells CASSLDMNTEAFF. In DNA form, the CDR3 reads TGTGCCAGCAGCTTAGACATGAACACTGAAGCTTTCTTT. Filled out from reference TRBV7-9 and TRBJ1-1, the complete variable domain reads DTGVSQNPRHKITKRGQNVTFRCDPISEHNRLYWYRQTLGQGPEFLTYFQNEAQLEKSRLLSDRFSAERPKGSFSTLEIQRTEQGDSAMYLCASSLDMNTEAFFGQGTRLTVV.

This clone was seen a single time. The V gene is TRBV6-5, the J gene TRBJ2-7; 11 positions match TRBD2. This CDR3 has 14 amino acids. Losses at the gene ends were 7 bases for V and 0 bases for J; bases not matched to a gene: 2. Per the germline V gene, CDR1 is MNHEY and CDR2 is SVGAGI. CDR3 nucleotide sequence: TGTGCCAGCAAACTAGCGGGGGTCTCCTACGAGCAGTACTTC. Its translation is CASKLAGVSYEQYF.

J is TRBJ2-4 and V is TRBV21-1; the table names TRBD2, a call not compared with the DNA. TRBV21-1 is classified as a pseudogene. This CDR3 spans 16 amino acids. The CDR3 region is CASSPMTSATKNIQYF. The CDR3 coding sequence is TGTGCCAGCAGTCCCATGACTAGCGCAACCAAAAACATTCAGTACTTC.

This clone was observed a single time. The V gene is TRBV7-8, the J gene TRBJ2-7, with 11 bases aligning to TRBD2. The CDR3 runs 15 residues. Germline V gene lookup returns CDR1 SGHVS and CDR2 FQNEAQ. Trimming at V came to 5 bases and at J to 6 bases, leaving 9 bases not matched to a gene. The CDR3 coding sequence is TGTGCCAGCAGCCCCCCGGGACTAGCGGACACCGAGCAGTACTTC. It is translated as CASSPPGLADTEQYF.

Here the CDR3 DNA reads TGTGCCAGCACCAACTTAGCGGGAGGGTTAGATACGCAGTATTTT. Protein: CASTNLAGGLDTQYF. The J gene is TRBJ2-3, the V gene TRBV2; 11 bases line up with TRBD2. The CDR3 extends over 15 amino acids. With V trimmed by 7 bases and J by 5 bases, 8 bases remained unmatched. The V gene's germline CDR1 is SNHLY and CDR2 FYNNEI.

This chain links TRBV19 with TRBJ2-1; 11 nucleotides line up with TRBD2. Germline V gene data show CDR1 as LNHDA and CDR2 as SQIVND (reference sequence). This CDR3 contains 16 residues. V lost 6 bases to trimming and J lost 5 bases; unmatched junction nucleotides: 9. The CDR3 reads CASSTSPGLADNEQFF. Written as DNA, the CDR3 is TGTGCCAGTAGCACCTCCCCGGGACTAGCGGACAATGAGCAGTTCTTC.

The chain employs TRBV9 and TRBJ2-5; D call uncertain. The assigned J gene may be wrong: the sequence end matches TRBJ2-7 better. The CDR3 is made up of 16 amino acids. From germline, CDR1 is SGDLS and CDR2 YYNGEE. Written as DNA, the CDR3 is TGTGCCAGCAGCGTAGATGCCGCTCCCGCCTCCTACGAGCAGTACTTC. Translating it yields CASSVDAAPASYEQYF.

Concerning this clone itself: The junction departs from germline at one end; a sequencing error may be responsible. CDR3 amino acids: CASMRDLIGNQPRHF. CDR3 DNA: TGTGCCAGCATGCGGGATCTGATCGGCAATCAGCCCCGGCATTTT. The chain joins TRBV28 to TRBJ1-5; no clear D. CDR1 is MDHEN, CDR2 SYDVKM, per germline. The CDR3 length is 15 residues.

The chain joins TRBV30 to TRBJ1-5; D remains unclear. The germline gives CDR1 GTSNPN, CDR2 SVGIG (reference sequence). The CDR3 is 12 amino acids. Trimming removed 5 bases from V and 0 bases from J, with 5 bases in between. The CDR3 DNA is TGTGCCTGGGACAATAGCAATCAGCCCCAGCATTTT. This translates into CAWDNSNQPQHF.

This clone is a singleton in its sample. This sequence joins TRBV7-2 and TRBJ2-7, with D possibly being TRBD1 (6 bases). From germline, CDR1 is SGHTA and CDR2 FQGNSA. The CDR3 is 17 residues long. Trimming cost V 2 bases and J 2 bases, with 19 bases left between them. CDR3 in amino acids: CASSLQSRGSHPYEQYF. In DNA form, the CDR3 reads TGTGCCAGCAGCTTACAGAGCAGGGGATCTCATCCCTACGAGCAGTACTTC. Filled out from reference TRBV7-2 and TRBJ2-7, the complete variable domain reads GAGVSQSPSNKVTEKGKDVELRCDPISGHTALYWYRQSLGQGLEFLIYFQGNSAPDKSGLPSDRFSAERTGGSVSTLTIQRTQQEDSAVYLCASSLQSRGSHPYEQYFGPGTRLTVT.

J is TRBJ2-5 and V is TRBV14; 10 bases are a match to TRBD1. There are 18 residues in the CDR3. Germline assignment: CDR1 SGHDN and CDR2 FVKESK. After removal of 1 base from V and 1 base from J, the junction contained 9 bases not matched to a gene. The CDR3 bases are TGTGCCAGCAGCCAAGCCCCCCTCGGACAGGGGGTCCAAGAGACCCAGTACTTC. This translates into CASSQAPLGQGVQETQYF.